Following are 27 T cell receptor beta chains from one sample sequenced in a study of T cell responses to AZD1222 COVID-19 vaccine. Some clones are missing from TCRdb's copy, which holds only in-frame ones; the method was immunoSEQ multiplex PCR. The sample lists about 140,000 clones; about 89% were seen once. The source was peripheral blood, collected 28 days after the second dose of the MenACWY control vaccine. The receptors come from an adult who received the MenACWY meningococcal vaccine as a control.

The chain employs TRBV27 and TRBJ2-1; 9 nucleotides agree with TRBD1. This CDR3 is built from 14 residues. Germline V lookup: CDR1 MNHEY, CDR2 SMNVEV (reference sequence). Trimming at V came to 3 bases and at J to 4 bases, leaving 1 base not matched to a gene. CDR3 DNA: TGTGCCAGCAGTTTGACAGGGGGTTACAATGAGCAGTTCTTC. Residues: CASSLTGGYNEQFF.

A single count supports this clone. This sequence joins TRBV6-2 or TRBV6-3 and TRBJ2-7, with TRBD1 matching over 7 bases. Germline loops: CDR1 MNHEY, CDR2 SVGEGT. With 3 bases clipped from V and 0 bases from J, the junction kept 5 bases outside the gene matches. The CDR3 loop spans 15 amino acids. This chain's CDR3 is CASSYLTGSSYEQYF. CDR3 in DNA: TGTGCCAGCAGTTATCTGACAGGGAGCTCCTACGAGCAGTACTTC.

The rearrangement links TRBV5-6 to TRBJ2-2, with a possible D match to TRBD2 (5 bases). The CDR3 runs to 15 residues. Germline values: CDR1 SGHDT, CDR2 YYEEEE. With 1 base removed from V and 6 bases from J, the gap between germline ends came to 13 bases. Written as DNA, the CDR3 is TGTGCCAGCAGCTTGTTCACCGGGGAGCCCGGGGAGCTGTTTTTT. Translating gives CASSLFTGEPGELFF.

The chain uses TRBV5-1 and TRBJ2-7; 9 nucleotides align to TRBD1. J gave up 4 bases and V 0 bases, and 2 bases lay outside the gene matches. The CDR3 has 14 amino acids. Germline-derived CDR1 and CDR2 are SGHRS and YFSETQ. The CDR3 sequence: CASSLEGQGYEQYF. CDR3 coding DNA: TGCGCCAGCAGCTTGGAGGGACAGGGTTACGAGCAGTACTTC.

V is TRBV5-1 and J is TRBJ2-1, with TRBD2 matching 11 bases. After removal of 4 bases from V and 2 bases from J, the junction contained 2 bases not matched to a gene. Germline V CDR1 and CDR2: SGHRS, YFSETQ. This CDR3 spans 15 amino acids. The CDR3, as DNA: TGCGCCAGCAGCGGGACTAGCGGTACCTACAATGAGCAGTTCTTC. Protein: CASSGTSGTYNEQFF.

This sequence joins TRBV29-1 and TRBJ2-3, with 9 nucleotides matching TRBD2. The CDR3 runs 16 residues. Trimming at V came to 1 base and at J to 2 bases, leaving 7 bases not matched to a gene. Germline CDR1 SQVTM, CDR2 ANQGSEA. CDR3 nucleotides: TGCAGCGTTGAAGGCGAGCGGGGGGACCACACAGATACGCAGTATTTT. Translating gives CSVEGERGDHTDTQYF.

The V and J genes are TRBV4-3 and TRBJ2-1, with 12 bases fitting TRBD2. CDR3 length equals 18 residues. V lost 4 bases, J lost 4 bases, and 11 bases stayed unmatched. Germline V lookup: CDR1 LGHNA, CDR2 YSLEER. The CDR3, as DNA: TGCGCCAGCAGCCTGAGAGCTAGCGGGGGGGCCAGTTACAATGAGCAGTTCTTC. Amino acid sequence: CASSLRASGGASYNEQFF.

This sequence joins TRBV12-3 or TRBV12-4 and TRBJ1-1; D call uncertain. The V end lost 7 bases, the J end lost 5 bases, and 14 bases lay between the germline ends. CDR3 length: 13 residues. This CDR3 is CASNSGRLTEAFF. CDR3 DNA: TGTGCCAGCAACAGTGGGAGGTTAACTGAAGCTTTCTTT.

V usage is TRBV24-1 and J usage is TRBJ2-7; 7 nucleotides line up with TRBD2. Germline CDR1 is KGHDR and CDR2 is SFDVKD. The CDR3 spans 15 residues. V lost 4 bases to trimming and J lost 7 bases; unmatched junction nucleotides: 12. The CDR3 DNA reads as TGTGCCACCAGTGACCGAGGGACTACCTTAGGAGAGCAGTACTTC. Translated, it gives CATSDRGTTLGEQYF.

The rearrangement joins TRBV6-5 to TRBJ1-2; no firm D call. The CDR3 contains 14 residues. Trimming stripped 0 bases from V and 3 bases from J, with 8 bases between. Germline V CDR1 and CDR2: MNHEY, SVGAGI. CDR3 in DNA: TGTGCCAGCAGTTACTCGACCGATCACTATGGCTACACCTTC. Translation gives CASSYSTDHYGYTF.

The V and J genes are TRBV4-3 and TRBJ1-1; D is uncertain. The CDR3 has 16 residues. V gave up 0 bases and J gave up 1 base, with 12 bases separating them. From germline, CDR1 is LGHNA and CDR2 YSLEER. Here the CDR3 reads CASSQDQTGPNTEAFF. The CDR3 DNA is TGCGCCAGCAGCCAAGATCAAACGGGTCCGAACACTGAAGCTTTCTTT.

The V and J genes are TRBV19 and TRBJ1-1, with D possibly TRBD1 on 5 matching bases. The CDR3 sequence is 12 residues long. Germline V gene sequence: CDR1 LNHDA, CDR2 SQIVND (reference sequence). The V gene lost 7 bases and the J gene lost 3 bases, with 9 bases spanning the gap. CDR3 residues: CASIDRHTEAFF. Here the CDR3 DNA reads TGTGCCAGTATCGACAGACACACTGAAGCTTTCTTT.

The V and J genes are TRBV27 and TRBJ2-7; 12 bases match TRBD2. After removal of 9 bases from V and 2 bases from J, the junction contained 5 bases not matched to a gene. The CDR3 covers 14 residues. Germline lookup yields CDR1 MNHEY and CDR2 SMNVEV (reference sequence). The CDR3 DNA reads TGTGCCAGTAGAACTAGCGGGAGGACCTACGAGCAGTACTTC. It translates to CASRTSGRTYEQYF.

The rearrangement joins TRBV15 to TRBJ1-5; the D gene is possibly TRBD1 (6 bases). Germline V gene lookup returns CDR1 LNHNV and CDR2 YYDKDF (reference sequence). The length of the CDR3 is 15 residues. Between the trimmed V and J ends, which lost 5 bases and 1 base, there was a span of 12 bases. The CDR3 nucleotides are TGTGCCACCAGCGCACAGGGCTGGAGCAATCAGCCCCAGCATTTT. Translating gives CATSAQGWSNQPQHF.

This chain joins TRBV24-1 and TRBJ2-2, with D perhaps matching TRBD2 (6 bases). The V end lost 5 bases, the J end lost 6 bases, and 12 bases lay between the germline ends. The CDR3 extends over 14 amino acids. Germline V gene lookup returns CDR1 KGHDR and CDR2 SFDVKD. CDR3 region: CATSGGGDPGELFF. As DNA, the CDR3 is TGTGCCACCAGTGGCGGAGGGGATCCCGGGGAGCTGTTTTTT.

CDR3 amino acids: CASSDRGGSEKLFF. In DNA, the CDR3 is TGTGCCAGCAGTGACAGGGGGGGTAGTGAAAAACTGTTTTTT. The rearrangement uses TRBV6-6 and TRBJ1-4, with 9 bases identical to TRBD1. V trimming: 5 bases; J trimming: 7 bases; junction bases outside the gene matches: 5. Germline V gene sequence: CDR1 MNHNY, CDR2 SVGAGI (reference sequence). The CDR3 has 14 residues.

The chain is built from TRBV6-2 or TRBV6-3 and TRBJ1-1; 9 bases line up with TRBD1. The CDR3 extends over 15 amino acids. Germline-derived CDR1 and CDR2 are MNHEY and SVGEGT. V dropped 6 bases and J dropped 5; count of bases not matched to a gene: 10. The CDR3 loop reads CASSRRDRDGTEAFF. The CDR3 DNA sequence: TGTGCCAGCAGCCGCCGGGACAGGGACGGGACTGAAGCTTTCTTT.

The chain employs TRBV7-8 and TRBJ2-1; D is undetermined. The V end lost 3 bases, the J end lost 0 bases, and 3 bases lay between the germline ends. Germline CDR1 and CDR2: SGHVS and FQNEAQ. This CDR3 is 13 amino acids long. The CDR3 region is CASSLGSYNEQFF. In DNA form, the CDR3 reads TGTGCCAGCAGCTTGGGCTCCTACAATGAGCAGTTCTTC.

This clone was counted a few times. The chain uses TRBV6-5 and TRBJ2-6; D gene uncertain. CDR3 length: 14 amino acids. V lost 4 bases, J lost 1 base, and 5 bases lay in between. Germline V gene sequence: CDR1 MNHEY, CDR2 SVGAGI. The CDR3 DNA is TGTGCCAGCAGTTCTCATTCTGGGGCCAACGTCCTGACTTTC. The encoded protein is CASSSHSGANVLTF.

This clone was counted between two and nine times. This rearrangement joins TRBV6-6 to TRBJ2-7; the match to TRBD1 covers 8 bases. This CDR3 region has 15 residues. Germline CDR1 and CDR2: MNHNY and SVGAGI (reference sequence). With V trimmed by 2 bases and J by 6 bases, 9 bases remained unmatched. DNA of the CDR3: TGTGCCAGCAGTTACGCCCTTCAGGGGGCTGGCGAGCAGTACTTC. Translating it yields CASSYALQGAGEQYF.

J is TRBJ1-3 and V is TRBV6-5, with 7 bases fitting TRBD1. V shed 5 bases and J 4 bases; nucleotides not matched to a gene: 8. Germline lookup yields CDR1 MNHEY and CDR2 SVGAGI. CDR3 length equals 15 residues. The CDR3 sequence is CASSRRDSLGNTIYF. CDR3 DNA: TGTGCCAGCAGTCGCCGGGACAGCCTCGGAAACACCATATATTTT.

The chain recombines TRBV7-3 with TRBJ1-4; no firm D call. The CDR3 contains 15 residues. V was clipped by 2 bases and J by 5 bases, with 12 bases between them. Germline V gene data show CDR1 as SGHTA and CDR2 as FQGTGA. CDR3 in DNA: TGTGCCAGCAGCTTAGTTGGAGACCGGAATGAAAAACTGTTTTTT. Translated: CASSLVGDRNEKLFF. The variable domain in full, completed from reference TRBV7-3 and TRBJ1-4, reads GAGVSQTPSNKVTEKGKYVELRCDPISGHTALYWYRQSLGQGPEFLIYFQGTGAADDSGLPNDRFFAVRPEGSVSTLKIQRTERGDSAVYLCASSLVGDRNEKLFFGSGTQLSVL.

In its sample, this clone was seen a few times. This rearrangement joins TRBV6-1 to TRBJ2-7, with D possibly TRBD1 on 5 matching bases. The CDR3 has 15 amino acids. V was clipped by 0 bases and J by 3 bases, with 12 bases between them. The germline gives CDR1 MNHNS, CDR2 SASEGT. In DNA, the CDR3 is TGTGCCAGCAGTGAAGCGCAGGGCCTTTTCTACGAGCAGTACTTC. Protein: CASSEAQGLFYEQYF.

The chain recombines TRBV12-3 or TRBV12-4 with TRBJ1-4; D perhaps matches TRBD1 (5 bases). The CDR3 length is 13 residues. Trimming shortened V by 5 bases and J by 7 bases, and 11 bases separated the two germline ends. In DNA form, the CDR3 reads TGTGCCAGCAGTCCGGGGGAGTTTGAAAAACTGTTTTTT. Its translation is CASSPGEFEKLFF.

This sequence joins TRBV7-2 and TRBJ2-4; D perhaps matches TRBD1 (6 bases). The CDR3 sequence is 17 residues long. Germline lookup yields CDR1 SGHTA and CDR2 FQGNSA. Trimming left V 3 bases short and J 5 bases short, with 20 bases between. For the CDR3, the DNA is TGTGCCAGCAGCTTGGGTTCGGGGCAGGGGAGTCAAAACATTCAGTACTTC. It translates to CASSLGSGQGSQNIQYF.

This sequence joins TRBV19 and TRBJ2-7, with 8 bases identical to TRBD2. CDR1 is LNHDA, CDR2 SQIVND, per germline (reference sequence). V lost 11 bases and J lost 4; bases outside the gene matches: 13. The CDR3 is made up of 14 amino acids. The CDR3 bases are TGTGCCTCAACTACGGCGGGGGGCTTGTACGAGCAGTACTTC. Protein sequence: CASTTAGGLYEQYF.

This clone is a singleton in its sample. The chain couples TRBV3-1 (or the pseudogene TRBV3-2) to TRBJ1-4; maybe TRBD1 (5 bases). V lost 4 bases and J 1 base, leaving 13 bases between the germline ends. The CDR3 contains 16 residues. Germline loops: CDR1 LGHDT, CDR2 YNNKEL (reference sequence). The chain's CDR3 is CASSLTSGQTNEKLFF. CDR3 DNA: TGTGCCAGCAGCCTGACCTCAGGACAAACTAATGAAAAACTGTTTTTT.